A selection of T cell receptor beta chains follows, all from one sample in a study of cytomegalovirus exposure and HLA in healthy donors. The assay was immunoSEQ multiplex PCR, and TCRdb's table has in-frame clones only and misses some. Here the sample spans 90,000 to 140,000 clones, more than 60% being singletons. Input material: PBMCs. The receptors here all came from a man younger than 40 in good health and CMV-seronegative. The CDR3 runs from the conserved cysteine through the conserved F or W. The D gene is left open where the match is weak. Rows may omit the clone size; those that give it use once, few, many or a size class.

TGTGCCAGCAGCTTTTCGGGAACGTCCTACGAGCAGTACTTC	CASSFSGTSYEQYF	NA	TRBJ2-7	TRBV7-2	NA
TGTGCCAGCAGTCCGTCACGGGGGGCCCTCTCCTACGAGCAGTACTTC	CASSPSRGALSYEQYF	NA	TRBJ2-7	TRBV27	NA
TGCGCCAGCAGCCGAGACAGAAACTATGGCTACACCTTC	CASSRDRNYGYTF	NA	TRBJ1-2	TRBV5-1	NA
TGTGCCAGCAGCCCGGGATCGACTACCAACACTGAAGCTTTCTTT	CASSPGSTTNTEAFF	NA	TRBJ1-1	TRBV27	NA
TGTGCCAGCAGCTTAGCCCAGGGATATGGCTACACCTTC	CASSLAQGYGYTF	NA	TRBJ1-2	TRBV7-6	NA
TGTGCCAGCAGCTTCAACGGAGGGACTAGCGGCTACGAGCAGTACTTC	CASSFNGGTSGYEQYF	NA	TRBJ2-7	TRBV7-2	TRBD2
TGTGCCAGCAGTACGGGACTAGCGGGAGTCCAGTTCTTC	CASSTGLAGVQFF	few	TRBJ2-1	TRBV6-6	TRBD2
TGTGCCAGTACCCGGTCGGCGCAGGGCACTGAAGCTTTCTTT	CASTRSAQGTEAFF	few	TRBJ1-1	TRBV19	NA
TGTGCCAGCAGCTTAGAGCTTGAAGGGGGGAACACTGAAGCTTTCTTT	CASSLELEGGNTEAFF	NA	TRBJ1-1	TRBV7-9	NA
TGTGCCAGCAGCTTAGCGCTGACAGGGCCTTATGGCTACACCTTC	CASSLALTGPYGYTF	NA	TRBJ1-2	TRBV7-2	TRBD1
TGTGCCAGCAGCTTAGGGCACGAAGGAGAAAGTAATTCACCCCTCCACTTT	CASSLGHEGESNSPLHF	NA	TRBJ1-6	TRBV11-3	NA
TGTGCCAGCAGTGAGGTTGGGGCAACAGATACGCAGTATTTT	CASSEVGATDTQYF	NA	TRBJ2-3	TRBV25-1	NA
TGTGCCTGGAGTATACGACAGCATGGCTACACCTTC	CAWSIRQHGYTF	NA	TRBJ1-2	TRBV30	NA
TGTGCCTGGAGTCGCGGACAGGAGAACTACAATGAGCAGTTCTTC	CAWSRGQENYNEQFF	NA	TRBJ2-1	TRBV30	TRBD1
TGCGCCAGCAGCTTGATAGCGGCGGACGAGCAGTACTTC	CASSLIAADEQYF	NA	TRBJ2-7	TRBV5-1	NA
TGTGCCAGCAGCTTGGGGTATCAGGGCGCTGAAGCTTTCTTT	CASSLGYQGAEAFF	once	TRBJ1-1	TRBV7-2	NA
TGCGCCAGCACGTGCACAGGGCCTCGCACAGATACGCAGTATTTT	CASTCTGPRTDTQYF	NA	TRBJ2-3	TRBV23-1	NA
TGTGCCAGCAGCTTCGGACAGCCAGGGGCTAATGAAAAACTGTTTTTT	CASSFGQPGANEKLFF	NA	TRBJ1-4	TRBV5-5	NA
TGTGCCAGCAGCTCTTTGGGGGGATCTGGCTACACCTTC	CASSSLGGSGYTF	NA	TRBJ1-2	TRBV28	NA
TGTGCCAGCAGCGAACAGGGGACTGAACAGCCCCAGCATTTT	CASSEQGTEQPQHF	few	TRBJ1-5	TRBV7-9	TRBD1
TGTGCCAGCAGTGAACAACTAGTACATGTCGGGGAGCTGTTTTTT	CASSEQLVHVGELFF	NA	TRBJ2-2	TRBV6-1	NA
TGTGCCAGCAGTGACGACAGATTTAGATTCGATGGCTACACCTTC	CASSDDRFRFDGYTF	NA	TRBJ1-2	TRBV6-1	NA
TGTGCCACCAGCACTCCGGGACAGGGTGGGGAGACCCAGTACTTC	CATSTPGQGGETQYF	NA	TRBJ2-5	TRBV15	TRBD1
TGTGCCAGCAGCCGTGGCCGTGGTCTCGGAGACGAGCAGTACTTC	CASSRGRGLGDEQYF	NA	TRBJ2-7	TRBV11-2	NA
TGTGCCAGCAGCTCAAAAGGACAGGGACCCTACGAGCAGTACTTC	CASSSKGQGPYEQYF	few	TRBJ2-7	TRBV5-4	TRBD1
TGCGCCAGCAGCTTGGGAACCGGGACAGCCTTCTATGGCTACACCTTC	CASSLGTGTAFYGYTF	NA	TRBJ1-2	TRBV5-1	TRBD1
TGTGCCAGCAGCCCCGAGGGGGGGGAAAATTCACCCCTCCACTTT	CASSPEGGENSPLHF	NA	TRBJ1-6	TRBV7-2	NA
TGTGCCAGCAGTGAACGGGGCAGCGGGGCAGATGGCTACACCTTC	CASSERGSGADGYTF	NA	TRBJ1-2	TRBV2	NA
TGTGCCATCAGTCCCGCAGGAGAGCAGTACTTC	CAISPAGEQYF	NA	TRBJ2-7	TRBV10-3	NA
TGTGCCAGCAGCTCTAAAACAGGAATCTCCAACACTGAAGCTTTCTTT	CASSSKTGISNTEAFF	NA	TRBJ1-1	TRBV5-4	NA
TGCAGCGTTTCGTCTAGCGGGACCTACGAGCAGTACTTC	CSVSSSGTYEQYF	NA	TRBJ2-7	TRBV29-1	TRBD2
TGTGCCAGCAGATCCGGGACAGGGCACAATGAGCAGTTCTTC	CASRSGTGHNEQFF	NA	TRBJ2-1	TRBV25-1	TRBD1
TGTGCCAGCAGAGGACAGGATGTCCTCGCTGAAGCTTTCTTT	CASRGQDVLAEAFF	NA	TRBJ1-1	TRBV5-4	TRBD1
TGTGCCAGCAGGGCAGGGGACCATGGCTACACCTTC	CASRAGDHGYTF	NA	TRBJ1-2	TRBV28	NA
TGTGCCAGCAGCACCGCTAGCGGGGGGGCTTATGAGCAGTTCTTC	CASSTASGGAYEQFF	NA	TRBJ2-1	TRBV7-2	TRBD2
TGTGCCAGCAGCATCCTACTAGGCAATCAGCCCCAGCATTTT	CASSILLGNQPQHF	NA	TRBJ1-5	TRBV7-8	NA
TGCGCCAGCGCCTCTGGAGCATCCCACGAGCAGTACTTC	CASASGASHEQYF	NA	TRBJ2-7	TRBV5-1	NA
TGCGCCAGCAGCCCGGGACTAAGCGGGAGGATTGGAGATACGCAGTATTTT	CASSPGLSGRIGDTQYF	few	TRBJ2-3	TRBV5-1	TRBD2
TGTGCCAGCAGCTTAGTTGGTCTAGCGGGGCAGGATGAGCAGTTCTTC	CASSLVGLAGQDEQFF	NA	TRBJ2-1	TRBV7-8	TRBD2
TGTGCCAGCAGCTTACGGACTAGCGAGAGCGTCTCCCGCGGGAATGAGCAGTTCTTC	CASSLRTSESVSRGNEQFF	NA	TRBJ2-1	TRBV7-2	TRBD2
TGTGCCAGCAGTCCCTCCGGGGGGGTTCTCCTGTCTAACTATGGCTACACCTTC	CASSPSGGVLLSNYGYTF	many	TRBJ1-2	TRBV27	NA
TGTGCCAGCAGTGAAGGGACTAGCGGGAGGACAGATACGCAGTATTTT	CASSEGTSGRTDTQYF	NA	TRBJ2-3	TRBV6-1	TRBD2
TGTGCCAGCTCACCTCCCGGGACTAGCGTCTCCTACGAGCAGTACTTC	CASSPPGTSVSYEQYF	NA	TRBJ2-7	TRBV18	TRBD2
TGCGCCAGCAGCGGCCGACTAGCGGGCACGAACACCGGGGAGCTGTTTTTT	CASSGRLAGTNTGELFF	NA	TRBJ2-2	TRBV4-3	TRBD2
TGTGCCACCTCCGACAGTTTAGCCGTAGATACGCAGTATTTT	CATSDSLAVDTQYF	NA	TRBJ2-3	TRBV28	NA
TGTGCCAGCAGCTTAGTCAGGATTACGAACACCGGGGAGCTGTTTTTT	CASSLVRITNTGELFF	NA	TRBJ2-2	TRBV7-6	NA
TGTGCCAGCAGCTTTGAGTTAGTCTACGAGCAGTACTTC	CASSFELVYEQYF	NA	TRBJ2-7	TRBV7-2	NA
TGTGCCAGCAGCCCCGGACAGGGGGAGGGCTACACCTTC	CASSPGQGEGYTF	NA	TRBJ1-2	TRBV7-2	TRBD1
TGTGCCAGTAGTCCCACAGGGGGGGAACAGCCCCAGCATTTT	CASSPTGGEQPQHF	once	TRBJ1-5	TRBV19	TRBD1
TGTGCCAGCAGCTTGTACGATCTGACAGTGAACACTGAAGCTTTCTTT	CASSLYDLTVNTEAFF	NA	TRBJ1-1	TRBV5-8	NA
TGTGCCAGCTCCCTAGGTGACTATGGCTACACCTTC	CASSLGDYGYTF	NA	TRBJ1-2	TRBV18	NA
TGTGCCAGCAGTTACTCCAACTCTGGAAACACCATATATTTT	CASSYSNSGNTIYF	few	TRBJ1-3	TRBV6-5	NA
TGTGCCAGCAGGGACAGGTTGATTGGCAATCAGCCCCAGCATTTT	CASRDRLIGNQPQHF	NA	TRBJ1-5	TRBV6-1	TRBD1
TGTGCCAGCTCAGGGGTTCCCCACAACAATGAGCAGTTCTTC	CASSGVPHNNEQFF	once	TRBJ2-1	TRBV2	NA
TGTGCCAGCAGTTCACCGATGGGACAGGGGAACTATGGCTACACCTTC	CASSSPMGQGNYGYTF	NA	TRBJ1-2	TRBV6-5	TRBD1